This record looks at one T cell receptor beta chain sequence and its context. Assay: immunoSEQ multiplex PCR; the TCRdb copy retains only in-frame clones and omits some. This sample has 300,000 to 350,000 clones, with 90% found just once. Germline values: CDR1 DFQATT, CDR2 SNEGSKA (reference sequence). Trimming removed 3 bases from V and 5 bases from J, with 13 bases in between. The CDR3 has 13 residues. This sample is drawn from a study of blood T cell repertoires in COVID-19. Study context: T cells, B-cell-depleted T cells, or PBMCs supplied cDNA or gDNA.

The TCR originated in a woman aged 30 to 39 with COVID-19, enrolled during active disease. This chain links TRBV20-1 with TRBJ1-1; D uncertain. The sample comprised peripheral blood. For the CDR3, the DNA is TGCAGTGCTAGTTTGTCGGGGTTTACTGAAGCTTTCTTT. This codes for CSASLSGFTEAFF.